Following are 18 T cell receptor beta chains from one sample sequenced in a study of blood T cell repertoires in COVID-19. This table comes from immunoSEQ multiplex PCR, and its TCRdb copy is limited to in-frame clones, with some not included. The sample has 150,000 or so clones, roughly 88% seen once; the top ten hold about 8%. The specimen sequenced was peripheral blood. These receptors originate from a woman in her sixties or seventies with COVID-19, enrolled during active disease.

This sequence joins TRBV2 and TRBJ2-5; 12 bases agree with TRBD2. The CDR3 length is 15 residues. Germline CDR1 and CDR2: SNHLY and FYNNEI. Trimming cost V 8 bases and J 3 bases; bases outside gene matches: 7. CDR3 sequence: CASYRTSGTKETQYF. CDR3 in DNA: TGTGCCAGCTATAGGACTAGCGGGACCAAAGAGACCCAGTACTTC. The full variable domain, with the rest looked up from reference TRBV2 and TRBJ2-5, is EPEVTQTPSHQVTQMGQEVILRCVPISNHLYFYWYRQILGQKVEFLVSFYNNEISEKSEIFDDQFSVERPDGSNFTLKIRSTKLEDSAMYFCASYRTSGTKETQYFGPGTRLLVL.

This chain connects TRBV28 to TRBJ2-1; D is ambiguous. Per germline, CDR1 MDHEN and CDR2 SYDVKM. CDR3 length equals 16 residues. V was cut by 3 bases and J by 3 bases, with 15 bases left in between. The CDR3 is CASSLVAAQSYNEQFF. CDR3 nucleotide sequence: TGTGCCAGCAGTTTGGTGGCGGCTCAGAGCTACAATGAGCAGTTCTTC. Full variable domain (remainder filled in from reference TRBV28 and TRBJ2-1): DVKVTQSSRYLVKRTGEKVFLECVQDMDHENMFWYRQDPGLGLRLIYFSYDVKMKEKGDIPEGYSVSREKKERFSLILESASTNQTSMYLCASSLVAAQSYNEQFFGPGTRLTVL.

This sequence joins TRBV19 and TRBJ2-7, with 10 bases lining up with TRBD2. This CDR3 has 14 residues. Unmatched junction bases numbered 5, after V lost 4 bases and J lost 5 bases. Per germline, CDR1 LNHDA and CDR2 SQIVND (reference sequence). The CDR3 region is CASSTSGGINEQYF. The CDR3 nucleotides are TGTGCCAGTAGTACTAGCGGGGGTATAAACGAGCAGTACTTC.

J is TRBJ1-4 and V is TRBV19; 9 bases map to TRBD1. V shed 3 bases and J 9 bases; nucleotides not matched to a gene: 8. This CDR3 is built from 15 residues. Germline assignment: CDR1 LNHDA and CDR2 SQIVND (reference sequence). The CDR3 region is CASSIGQGSSKKLFF. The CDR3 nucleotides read TGTGCCAGTAGTATCGGACAGGGGAGCTCGAAAAAACTGTTTTTT.

The CDR3 sequence is CASSSYFAGELFF. The CDR3 nucleotides read TGTGCCAGCAGCTCTTATTTCGCCGGGGAGCTGTTTTTT. The V gene is TRBV3-1 (or the pseudogene TRBV3-2), the J gene TRBJ2-2, with D unresolved. The germline CDR1 and CDR2 sequences are LGHDT and YNNKEL (reference sequence). The CDR3 contains 13 residues. Between the trimmed V and J ends, which lost 5 bases and 6 bases, there was a span of 10 bases.

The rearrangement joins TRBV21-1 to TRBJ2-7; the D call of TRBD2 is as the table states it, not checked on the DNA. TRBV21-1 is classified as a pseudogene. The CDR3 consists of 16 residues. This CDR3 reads CASSNASGGFSYEQYF. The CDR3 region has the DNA TGTGCCAGCAGCAACGCTAGCGGGGGTTTCTCCTACGAGCAGTACTTC.

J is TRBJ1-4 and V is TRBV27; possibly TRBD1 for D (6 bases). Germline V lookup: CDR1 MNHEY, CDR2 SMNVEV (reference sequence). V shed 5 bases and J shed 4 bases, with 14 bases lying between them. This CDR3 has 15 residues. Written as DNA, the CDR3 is TGTGCCAGCAGTCCTAGGGGGTCCTTTAATGAAAAACTGTTTTTT. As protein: CASSPRGSFNEKLFF.

CDR3 region: CASSPEPGLTRPPLHF. The CDR3, as DNA: TGCGCCAGCAGCCCCGAACCGGGACTCACTCGGCCACCCCTCCACTTT. The chain carries TRBV5-1 and TRBJ1-6; possibly TRBD1 for D (5 bases). Germline CDR1 reads SGHRS; CDR2 reads YFSETQ. Trimming removed 4 bases from V and 11 bases from J, with 22 bases in between. This CDR3 has 16 residues. The full variable domain, completed using reference TRBV5-1 and TRBJ1-6, is KAGVTQTPRYLIKTRGQQVTLSCSPISGHRSVSWYQQTPGQGLQFLFEYFSETQRNKGNFPGRFSGRQFSNSRSEMNVSTLELGDSALYLCASSPEPGLTRPPLHFGNGTRLTVT.

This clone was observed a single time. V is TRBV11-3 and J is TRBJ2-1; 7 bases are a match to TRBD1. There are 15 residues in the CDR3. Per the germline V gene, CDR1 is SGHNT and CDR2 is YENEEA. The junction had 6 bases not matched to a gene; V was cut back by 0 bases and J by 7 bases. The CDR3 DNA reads TGTGCCAGCAGCTTAGAGGGCAGGGGGATGAATGAGCAGTTCTTC. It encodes CASSLEGRGMNEQFF.

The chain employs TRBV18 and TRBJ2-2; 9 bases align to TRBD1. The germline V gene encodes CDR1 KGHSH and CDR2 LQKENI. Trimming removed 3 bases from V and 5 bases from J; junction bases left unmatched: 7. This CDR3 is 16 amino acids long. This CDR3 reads CASSPIQGAPTGELFF. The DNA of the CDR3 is TGTGCCAGCTCACCGATACAGGGGGCGCCTACCGGGGAGCTGTTTTTT.

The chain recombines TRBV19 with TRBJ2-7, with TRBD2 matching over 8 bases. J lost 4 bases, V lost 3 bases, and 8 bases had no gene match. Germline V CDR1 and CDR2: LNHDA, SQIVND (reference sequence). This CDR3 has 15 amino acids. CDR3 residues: CASSIKKRGSYEQYF. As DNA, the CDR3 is TGTGCCAGTAGTATCAAAAAGCGGGGGTCTTACGAGCAGTACTTC.

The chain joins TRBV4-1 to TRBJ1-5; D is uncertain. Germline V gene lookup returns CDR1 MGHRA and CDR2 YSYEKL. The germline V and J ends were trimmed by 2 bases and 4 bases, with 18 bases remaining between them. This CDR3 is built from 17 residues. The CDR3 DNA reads TGCGCCAGCAGCCAAAACCCAAGTGGGAGCTCTAATCAGCCCCAGCATTTT. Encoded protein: CASSQNPSGSSNQPQHF.

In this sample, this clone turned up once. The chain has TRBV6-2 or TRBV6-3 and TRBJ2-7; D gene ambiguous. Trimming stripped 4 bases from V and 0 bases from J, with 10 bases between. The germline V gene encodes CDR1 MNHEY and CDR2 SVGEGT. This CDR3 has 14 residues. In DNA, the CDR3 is TGTGCCAGCAGTTTCTCAGCGTTCTCCTACGAGCAGTACTTC. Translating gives CASSFSAFSYEQYF.

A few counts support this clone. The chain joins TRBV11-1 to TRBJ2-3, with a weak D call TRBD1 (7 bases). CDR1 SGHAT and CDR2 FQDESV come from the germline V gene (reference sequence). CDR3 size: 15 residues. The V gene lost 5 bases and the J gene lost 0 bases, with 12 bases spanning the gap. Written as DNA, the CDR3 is TGTGCCAGCAGCCGGGCGGGACAGAGCACAGATACGCAGTATTTT. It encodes CASSRAGQSTDTQYF.

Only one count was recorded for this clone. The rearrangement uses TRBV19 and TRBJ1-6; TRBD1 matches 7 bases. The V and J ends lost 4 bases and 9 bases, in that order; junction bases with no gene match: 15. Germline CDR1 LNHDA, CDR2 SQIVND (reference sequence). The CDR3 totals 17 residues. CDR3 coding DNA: TGTGCCAGTAGTACTGGACAGGATGTTCCCCCATTTTCACCCCTCCACTTT. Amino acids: CASSTGQDVPPFSPLHF.

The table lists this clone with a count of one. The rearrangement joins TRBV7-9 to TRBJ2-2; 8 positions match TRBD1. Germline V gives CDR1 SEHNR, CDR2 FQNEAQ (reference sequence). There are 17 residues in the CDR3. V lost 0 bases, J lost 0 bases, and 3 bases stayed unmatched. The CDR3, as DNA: TGTGCCAGCAGCTTAGCCGGACAGGGCGCGAACACCGGGGAGCTGTTTTTT. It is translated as CASSLAGQGANTGELFF.

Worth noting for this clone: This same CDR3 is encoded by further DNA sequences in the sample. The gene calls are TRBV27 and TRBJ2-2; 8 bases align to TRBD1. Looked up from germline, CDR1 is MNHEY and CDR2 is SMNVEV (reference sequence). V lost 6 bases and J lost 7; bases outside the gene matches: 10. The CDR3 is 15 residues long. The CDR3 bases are TGTGCCAGCAGCCTCGGACAGGGTAGAGGCGGGGAGCTGTTTTTT. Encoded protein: CASSLGQGRGGELFF.

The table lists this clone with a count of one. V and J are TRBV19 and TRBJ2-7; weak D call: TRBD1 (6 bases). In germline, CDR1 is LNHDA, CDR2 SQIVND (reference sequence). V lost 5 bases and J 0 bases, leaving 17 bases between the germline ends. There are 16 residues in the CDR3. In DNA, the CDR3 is TGTGCCAGTAGTCTTCAGCAGGGACATAGCTCCTACGAGCAGTACTTC. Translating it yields CASSLQQGHSSYEQYF.